The 8 T cell receptor beta chains reported below all come from one sample, sequenced in a study of T cell responses to AZD1222 COVID-19 vaccine. This table comes from immunoSEQ multiplex PCR, and its TCRdb copy is limited to in-frame clones, with some not included. Seen here are more than 250,000 clones, approximately 95% observed once, and the top ten hold 0.5% to 0.65%. Sample: peripheral blood, taken on day 0 of AZD1222 vaccination. These receptors all come from an adult in good health.

Only one count was recorded for this clone. The J gene is TRBJ2-7, the V gene TRBV13; tentatively, D is TRBD1 (6 bases). The CDR3 has 14 residues. Looked up from germline, CDR1 is PRHDT and CDR2 is FYEKMQ (reference sequence). V was shortened by 3 bases and J by 3 bases, with 12 bases between the two germline ends. The CDR3 DNA sequence: TGTGCCAGCAGCTTTACAGGGAAACACTACGAGCAGTACTTC. Amino acid sequence: CASSFTGKHYEQYF.

The V and J genes are TRBV3-1 (or the pseudogene TRBV3-2) and TRBJ1-1, with 7 bases aligning to TRBD1. Germline assignment: CDR1 LGHDT and CDR2 YNNKEL (reference sequence). V trimming: 4 bases; J trimming: 3 bases; junction bases outside the gene matches: 2. This CDR3 is built from 13 residues. The CDR3 is CASSRQGDTEAFF. The CDR3, as DNA: TGTGCCAGCAGCCGGCAGGGGGACACTGAAGCTTTCTTT.

J is TRBJ2-7 and V is TRBV2; no definite D call. V was trimmed by 7 bases and J by 6 bases, leaving 19 bases between them. This CDR3 contains 14 residues. Germline V CDR1 and CDR2: SNHLY, FYNNEI. The CDR3, as DNA: TGTGCCAGCACCGAGTGGGCCATCGGTCTCGAGCAGTACTTC. It is translated as CASTEWAIGLEQYF.

In nucleotides, the CDR3 is TGTGCCAGCAGTTTCGCAGGATTTACTGAAGCTTTCTTT. It translates to CASSFAGFTEAFF. This chain links TRBV27 with TRBJ1-1; D not resolved. Looked up from germline, CDR1 is MNHEY and CDR2 is SMNVEV (reference sequence). CDR3 length equals 13 residues. The V end was cut by 3 bases, the J end by 5 bases, with 10 bases between.

The chain combines TRBV7-2 with TRBJ1-1; D is possibly TRBD1 (6 bases). Deletions cut 5 bases from V and 3 bases from J, with 16 bases between. This CDR3 region has 15 residues. CDR1 and CDR2 (germline): SGHTA, FQGNSA. CDR3 sequence: CASSQRARGHTEAFF. For the CDR3, the DNA is TGTGCCAGCAGCCAGCGGGCCCGGGGGCACACTGAAGCTTTCTTT.

This clone showed up just once. Different DNA sequences within this sample yield the same CDR3. The chain carries TRBV4-3 and TRBJ1-2; weak D call: TRBD1 (6 bases). The length of the CDR3 is 14 residues. Germline lookup yields CDR1 LGHNA and CDR2 YSLEER. Trimming left V 0 bases short and J 8 bases short, with 13 bases between. CDR3: CASSQERGSGGYTF. CDR3 in DNA: TGCGCCAGCAGCCAAGAAAGGGGGTCGGGCGGCTACACCTTC.

The chain joins TRBV29-1 to TRBJ1-1; the D is unclear. The V end lost 7 bases, the J end lost 0 bases, and 9 bases lay between the germline ends. The CDR3 extends over 12 amino acids. Per germline, CDR1 SQVTM and CDR2 ANQGSEA. DNA for the CDR3: TGCAGCGCCCTAACAGTGAACACTGAAGCTTTCTTT. Its translation is CSALTVNTEAFF.

The chain couples TRBV19 to TRBJ1-4; D uncertain. Trimming removed 5 bases from V and 4 bases from J, with 11 bases in between. CDR3 length: 14 amino acids. Germline V gene data show CDR1 as LNHDA and CDR2 as SQIVND (reference sequence). The CDR3 loop reads CASSFGRINEKLFF. The CDR3 bases are TGTGCCAGTAGTTTTGGACGGATTAATGAAAAACTGTTTTTT.